The 24 T cell receptor beta chains in this list originate from one sample, sequenced in a study of blood T cell repertoires in COVID-19. Method: immunoSEQ multiplex PCR; TCRdb's copy keeps in-frame clones and lacks some. The sample yields around 180,000 clones, around 85% seen once. Sequencing used peripheral blood. The source of these receptors is a woman of 80 years or more with acute or convalescent COVID-19.

J is TRBJ1-1 and V is TRBV7-2; TRBD1 might be the D (5 bases). V was cut by 3 bases and J by 4 bases, with 9 bases left in between. The germline V gene has CDR1 SGHTA and CDR2 FQGNSA. There are 13 residues in the CDR3. CDR3 bases: TGTGCCAGCAGCTTGAGCGGGGGCACTGAAGCTTTCTTT. It encodes CASSLSGGTEAFF.

This chain links TRBV7-2 with TRBJ2-5, with D possibly matching TRBD1 (5 bases). Deletions cut 3 bases from V and 4 bases from J, with 12 bases between. Germline loops: CDR1 SGHTA, CDR2 FQGNSA. The length of the CDR3 is 14 residues. The CDR3 protein is CASSLAKGLETQYF. Here the CDR3 DNA reads TGTGCCAGCAGCTTGGCTAAGGGGTTAGAGACCCAGTACTTC.

In its sample, this clone was seen once. J is TRBJ2-1 and V is TRBV5-1, with 10 bases that match TRBD2. The CDR3 covers 19 residues. The junction had 17 bases not matched to a gene; V was cut back by 3 bases and J by 5 bases. Germline CDR1 and CDR2: SGHRS and YFSETQ. CDR3 in amino acids: CASSSGLAVFGQWDNEQFF. CDR3 DNA: TGCGCCAGCAGCTCTGGACTAGCGGTTTTCGGGCAATGGGACAATGAGCAGTTCTTC.

The chain uses TRBV27 and TRBJ1-2; the D gene is possibly TRBD1 (5 bases). The V end lost 1 base, the J end lost 4 bases, and 16 bases lay between the germline ends. Germline loops: CDR1 MNHEY, CDR2 SMNVEV (reference sequence). This CDR3 has 16 residues. The chain's CDR3 is CASSLYPGGLGYGYTF. CDR3 nucleotides: TGTGCCAGCAGTTTATACCCGGGGGGGTTGGGCTATGGCTACACCTTC.

The V gene is TRBV21-1, the J gene TRBJ1-2; whether TRBD1, the table's D call, matches the DNA was not checked. TRBV21-1 is assigned pseudogene status. The CDR3 sequence is 16 residues long. CDR3 bases: TGTGCCAGCAGCAAAGCCCAGGGGGCACCTAACTATGGCTACACCTTC. The encoded protein is CASSKAQGAPNYGYTF.

The chain uses TRBV9 and TRBJ1-4, with 8 bases that match TRBD1. This CDR3 has 15 residues. CDR1 SGDLS and CDR2 YYNGEE come from the germline V gene. V gave up 0 bases and J gave up 8 bases; unmatched junction bases: 6. DNA for the CDR3: TGTGCCAGCAGCGTAGGTCAGGGGGCGGGGGAAAAACTGTTTTTT. It encodes CASSVGQGAGEKLFF. Based on the CDR3 plus reference TRBV9 and TRBJ1-4, the full variable domain is DSGVTQTPKHLITATGQRVTLRCSPRSGDLSVYWYQQSLDQGLQFLIQYYNGEERAKGNILERFSAQQFPDLHSELNLSSLELGDSALYFCASSVGQGAGEKLFFGSGTQLSVL.

The gene calls are TRBV27 and TRBJ1-2, with 8 nucleotides matching TRBD1. Unmatched junction bases numbered 10, after V lost 6 bases and J lost 4 bases. CDR3 size: 15 residues. Germline CDR1 MNHEY, CDR2 SMNVEV (reference sequence). CDR3 nucleotide sequence: TGTGCCAGCAGCGACAGGGGCGCTACGATCTATGGCTACACCTTC. Protein: CASSDRGATIYGYTF.

V usage is TRBV19 and J usage is TRBJ1-5; weak D call: TRBD1 (5 bases). V dropped 6 bases and J dropped 5 bases, with 11 bases sitting between them. The germline V gene has CDR1 LNHDA and CDR2 SQIVND (reference sequence). This CDR3 is built from 13 residues. The CDR3 sequence: CASRPFRDQPQHF. CDR3 bases: TGTGCCAGTAGGCCCTTCAGGGATCAGCCCCAGCATTTT.

The V call is TRBV12-3 or TRBV12-4, the J call TRBJ2-1; 14 nucleotides agree with TRBD2. V lost 5 bases, J lost 14 bases, and 5 bases stayed unmatched. The CDR3 covers 13 residues. Written as DNA, the CDR3 is TGTGCCAGCAGTATGGGACTAGCGGGAGAAAAGTTCTTC. This encodes CASSMGLAGEKFF.

The chain couples TRBV27 to TRBJ2-7; no definite D call. The germline gives CDR1 MNHEY, CDR2 SMNVEV (reference sequence). The CDR3 is made up of 13 amino acids. Trimming left V 6 bases short and J 3 bases short, with 12 bases between. Here the CDR3 DNA reads TGTGCCAGCAGGGTGGGCGAGTTCTACGAGCAGTACTTC. It encodes CASRVGEFYEQYF.

The rearrangement uses TRBV2 and TRBJ2-3; 10 positions agree with TRBD1. The CDR3 has 15 residues. With V trimmed by 7 bases and J by 2 bases, 6 bases remained unmatched. CDR1 and CDR2 (germline): SNHLY, FYNNEI. CDR3: CASIWGQGNTDTQYF. The CDR3 bases are TGTGCCAGCATATGGGGACAGGGGAACACAGATACGCAGTATTTT.

The V call is TRBV18, the J call TRBJ2-1, with D perhaps matching TRBD2 (5 bases). The CDR3 contains 12 residues. With 3 bases removed from V and 10 bases from J, the gap between germline ends came to 10 bases. Germline CDR1 is KGHSH and CDR2 is LQKENI. The CDR3 sequence is CASSPPSREQFF. The CDR3 DNA is TGTGCCAGCTCACCCCCTAGCCGGGAGCAGTTCTTC.

The gene calls are TRBV9 and TRBJ2-2; D call uncertain. Germline V lookup: CDR1 SGDLS, CDR2 YYNGEE. Between the trimmed V and J ends, which lost 2 bases and 4 bases, there was a span of 6 bases. This CDR3 spans 13 amino acids. Here the CDR3 reads CASSVRLTGELFF. The CDR3 coding sequence is TGTGCCAGCAGCGTTCGACTCACCGGGGAGCTGTTTTTT.

This clone was observed a single time. This chain uses TRBV19 with TRBJ1-1; D is perhaps TRBD1 (6 bases). This CDR3 is built from 13 residues. Germline CDR1 is LNHDA and CDR2 is SQIVND (reference sequence). V lost 4 bases to trimming and J lost 4 bases, with 10 bases between them. CDR3 sequence: CASSREGGTEAFF. In nucleotides, the CDR3 is TGTGCCAGTAGTAGGGAGGGGGGCACTGAAGCTTTCTTT.

V and J are TRBV10-3 and TRBJ1-4, with D possibly being TRBD1 (5 bases). From germline, CDR1 is ENHRY and CDR2 SYGVKD. Trimming pared 3 bases from V and 0 bases from J, leaving 8 bases between. The CDR3 contains 15 residues. In nucleotides, the CDR3 is TGTGCCATCAGTGATGGGGGGGCAACTAATGAAAAACTGTTTTTT. It encodes CAISDGGATNEKLFF.

As for this clone: The same CDR3 also results from other DNA sequences found in this sample. The chain links TRBV7-9 to TRBJ2-5, with 11 bases that match TRBD1. V was pared by 4 bases and J by 2 bases, with 3 bases of the junction left unmatched. This CDR3 region has 15 residues. The germline CDR1 and CDR2 sequences are SEHNR and FQNEAQ (reference sequence). The DNA of the CDR3 is TGTGCCAGCAGCTGGGGACAGGGGGAACAAGAGACCCAGTACTTC. Translating gives CASSWGQGEQETQYF. The complete variable domain, with remaining parts taken from reference TRBV7-9 and TRBJ2-5, reads DTGVSQNPRHKITKRGQNVTFRCDPISEHNRLYWYRQTLGQGPEFLTYFQNEAQLEKSRLLSDRFSAERPKGSFSTLEIQRTEQGDSAMYLCASSWGQGEQETQYFGPGTRLLVL.

The chain couples TRBV4-1 to TRBJ1-1; D is unresolved. V lost 1 base to trimming and J lost 6 bases, with 9 bases between them. Germline CDR1 reads MGHRA; CDR2 reads YSYEKL. There are 13 residues in the CDR3. The DNA of the CDR3 is TGCGCCAGCAGCCAAGGAGAAGTGGCTGAAGCTTTCTTT. This encodes CASSQGEVAEAFF.

The J gene is TRBJ1-6, the V gene TRBV27; D is unclear. The germline V and J ends were trimmed by 4 bases and 8 bases, with 12 bases remaining between them. Germline-derived CDR1 and CDR2 are MNHEY and SMNVEV (reference sequence). The CDR3 is 14 residues long. The CDR3 nucleotides read TGTGCCAGCAGTTGGGGAGGAGGTGATTCACCCCTCCACTTT. Its protein is CASSWGGGDSPLHF.

The rearrangement joins TRBV19 to TRBJ1-4; 7 bases are shared with TRBD1. The CDR3 is 15 residues long. Germline CDR1 is LNHDA and CDR2 is SQIVND (reference sequence). Unmatched junction bases numbered 3, after V lost 0 bases and J lost 5 bases. Here the CDR3 reads CASSIDLQGNEKLFF. The CDR3 DNA sequence: TGTGCCAGTAGTATAGATCTACAGGGGAATGAAAAACTGTTTTTT.

V and J are TRBV11-2 and TRBJ2-1; weak D call: TRBD1 (6 bases). The V gene's germline CDR1 is SGHAT and CDR2 FQNNGV. V was pared by 7 bases and J by 9 bases, with 19 bases between. The CDR3 length is 14 residues. CDR3 in amino acids: CASKSRGSLGEQFF. CDR3 coding DNA: TGTGCCAGCAAGTCTAGGGGGAGTTTAGGTGAGCAGTTCTTC.

The rearrangement joins TRBV19 to TRBJ2-6; D gene uncertain. The CDR3 totals 15 residues. The V gene lost 7 bases and the J gene lost 0 bases, with 10 bases spanning the gap. Germline CDR1 reads LNHDA; CDR2 reads SQIVND (reference sequence). CDR3 DNA sequence: TGTGCCAGTACCCCCTCGGGCTCTGGGGCCAACGTCCTGACTTTC. Translated: CASTPSGSGANVLTF.

The chain carries TRBV30 and TRBJ1-2; 9 nucleotides agree with TRBD1. J gave up 4 bases and V 5 bases, and 11 bases lay outside the gene matches. Germline values: CDR1 GTSNPN, CDR2 SVGIG (reference sequence). The CDR3 length is 15 residues. The CDR3 spells CAWALLGQGIYGYTF. In DNA, the CDR3 is TGTGCCTGGGCCCTTTTGGGACAGGGTATCTATGGCTACACCTTC.

The chain employs TRBV18 and TRBJ2-2; 10 nucleotides line up with TRBD1. Germline V gives CDR1 KGHSH, CDR2 LQKENI. The CDR3 is made up of 16 amino acids. The junction had 8 bases not matched to a gene; V was cut back by 6 bases and J by 4 bases. CDR3: CASSLLGDRGTGELFF. The CDR3 DNA follows: TGTGCCAGCTCCCTCTTGGGGGACAGGGGCACCGGGGAGCTGTTTTTT.

The chain has TRBV20-1 and TRBJ1-1, with D perhaps TRBD1 (6 bases). Trimming took off 3 bases at V and 3 bases at J, with 17 bases between the two ends. Per germline, CDR1 DFQATT and CDR2 SNEGSKA (reference sequence). The CDR3 consists of 15 residues. CDR3 protein: CSASGRSRGYTEAFF. The CDR3 DNA is TGCAGTGCTAGTGGTCGGTCCAGGGGTTACACTGAAGCTTTCTTT.